This is a list of T cell receptor beta chains from one sample in a study of shared clonotypes between healthy human individuals. Some clones are missing from TCRdb's copy, which holds only in-frame ones; the method was immunoSEQ multiplex PCR. Seen here are roughly 2.6 million clones, approximately 90% observed once, and the top ten hold under 0.15%. The specimen was naive CD4+ T cells sorted from blood. Receptors originate from a man aged 18 to 30 in good health. The CDR3 runs from the conserved cysteine through the conserved F or W. The D gene is left open where the match is weak. Expanded clones are given a class, and other clones once, few, many or no size at all.

TRBV28	TRBJ1-1	TRBD1	NA	CASSLLTGGGRGTEAFF	TGTGCCAGCAGTTTATTGACAGGGGGCGGTCGGGGCACTGAAGCTTTCTTT
TRBV27	TRBJ1-2	NA	NA	CASRYHFRAPVFNYGYTF	TGTGCCAGCAGGTACCACTTCCGGGCCCCGGTATTTAACTATGGCTACACCTTC
TRBV4-3	TRBJ1-6	TRBD1	few	CASSQDDRAVSPLHF	TGCGCCAGCAGCCAAGACGACAGGGCAGTATCACCCCTCCACTTT
TRBV7-6	TRBJ2-5	TRBD2	NA	CASSLAPRGGQETQYF	TGTGCCAGCAGCTTAGCCCCACGCGGGGGCCAAGAGACCCAGTACTTC
TRBV27	TRBJ2-7	TRBD1	NA	CASSLQGAIYEQYF	TGTGCCAGCAGTTTGCAGGGGGCCATCTACGAGCAGTACTTC
TRBV5-1	TRBJ2-3	NA	NA	CASSSQGTDTQYF	TGCGCCAGCAGCTCACAGGGCACCGATACGCAGTATTTT
TRBV6-5	TRBJ2-2	NA	NA	CASRTVPPGELFF	TGTGCCAGCCGGACCGTACCGCCCGGGGAGCTGTTTTTT
TRBV27	TRBJ2-7	NA	NA	CASSLVSSYEQYF	TGTGCCAGCAGTTTGGTCAGCTCCTACGAGCAGTACTTC
TRBV14	TRBJ2-3	NA	NA	CASSQDRGGANTQYF	TGTGCCAGCAGCCAAGATCGAGGGGGGGCAAATACGCAGTATTTT
TRBV2	TRBJ1-3	NA	NA	CASSETSGIGNTIYF	TGTGCCAGCAGTGAAACGTCAGGGATCGGAAACACCATATATTTT
TRBV6-5	TRBJ2-4	TRBD1	NA	CASSRGQGAKNIQYF	TGTGCCAGCAGTCGCGGACAGGGTGCCAAAAACATTCAGTACTTC
TRBV7-2	TRBJ2-7	TRBD2	once	CASSLLLAGLGEQYF	TGTGCCAGCAGCTTATTGCTAGCGGGTCTGGGAGAGCAGTACTTC
TRBV5-6	TRBJ1-6	NA	NA	CASSFPSQNSPLHF	TGTGCCAGCAGCTTCCCATCCCAGAATTCACCCCTCCACTTT
TRBV30	TRBJ1-1	NA	few	CASPGATSAFF	TGTGCCTCCCCGGGGGCCACGTCGGCTTTCTTT
TRBV7-2	TRBJ2-1	NA	NA	CASNDRDNEQFF	TGTGCCAGCAACGACCGGGACAATGAGCAGTTCTTC
TRBV28	TRBJ2-5	NA	NA	CASSSQGSVTQYF	TGTGCCAGCAGTTCACAGGGTTCAGTGACCCAGTACTTC
TRBV23-1	TRBJ1-6	NA	NA	CASSQSPPPANSPLHF	TGCGCCAGCAGTCAATCACCCCCCCCCGCGAATTCACCCCTCCACTTT
TRBV7-9	TRBJ2-1	NA	NA	CASSLVPNNEQFF	TGTGCCAGCAGCTTAGTACCGAACAATGAGCAGTTCTTC
TRBV6-6	TRBJ1-2	NA	NA	CASSFSSVYGYTF	TGTGCCAGCAGTTTCTCAAGTGTCTATGGCTACACCTTC
TRBV2	TRBJ2-5	NA	NA	CASSSGVGETQYF	TGTGCCAGCAGTTCTGGAGTGGGGGAGACCCAGTACTTC
TRBV10-1	TRBJ2-7	TRBD2	NA	CASSEVGLAGPYEQYF	TGCGCCAGCAGTGAGGTTGGTCTAGCGGGGCCCTACGAGCAGTACTTC
TRBV28	TRBJ1-3	NA	NA	CASSLGGTGNTIYF	TGTGCCAGCAGTTTGGGGGGGACTGGAAACACCATATATTTT